Listed below are T cell receptor beta chains from one sample, sequenced in a study of molecular identifiers for immune sequencing clone quantification. TCRdb passed the PCR reads through MiXCR, listing each CDR3 protein once. The sample records about 35,000 distinct CDR3 sequences, 19% being singletons. The specimen was naive CD8+ T cells from blood, with Jurkat cell RNA spiked in. All receptors derive from a human donor in good health. Some libraries in this study had Jurkat cell RNA spiked in. Each CDR3 is given with its conserved first and last residue. The D gene is left open where the match is weak. Only some rows state a clone size, as once, few, many or a class for expanded clones.

CDR3 DNA	CDR3 protein	clone size	V gene	J gene	D gene
TGTGCCTGGAGTGCGGGACAGGGGAATCAGCCCCAGCATTTT	CAWSAGQGNQPQHF	many	TRBV30	TRBJ1-5	TRBD1
TGTGCCAGCAGCTACATAGCGGGGGGCAGTACAGATACGCAGTATTTT	CASSYIAGGSTDTQYF	many	TRBV7-8	TRBJ2-3	TRBD2
TGCGCCAGCAGCCAAGTCGATGTTGGGTACAATGAGCAGTTCTTC	CASSQVDVGYNEQFF	NA	TRBV4-3	TRBJ2-1	NA
TGTGCCAGCAGCTTAGGATTTGGTCAGCCCCAGCATTTT	CASSLGFGQPQHF	NA	TRBV7-9	TRBJ1-5	NA
TGTGCCAGCAGCCTTGGGCGGGCGGATACTTACGTCGGGGAGCTGTTTTTT	CASSLGRADTYVGELFF	many	TRBV11-2	TRBJ2-2	NA
TGTGCCAGCTCACCACAGACTGCCCGGTATGCGAACACCGGGGAGCTGTTTTTT	CASSPQTARYANTGELFF	many	TRBV18	TRBJ2-2	NA
TGTGCCAGCAGCTTCCAGGACAGGGGGACAGATACGCAGTATTTT	CASSFQDRGTDTQYF	many	TRBV11-1	TRBJ2-3	TRBD1
TGTGCCAGCAGACCAAGGGACTTTGGAATTAACACCGGGGAGCTGTTTTTT	CASRPRDFGINTGELFF	few	TRBV6-2/TRBV6-3	TRBJ2-2	NA
TGCATGGGAAGGTTTGGGGATTCCTACGAGCAGTACTTC	CMGRFGDSYEQYF	NA	TRBV20-1	TRBJ2-7	NA
TGTGCCAGCAGCGACAGTTGGGGGGCCCACGAGCAGTACTTC	CASSDSWGAHEQYF	NA	TRBV3-1	TRBJ2-7	NA
TGTGCCAGCAGTGTACAGCGGGGGGGCCTTTTGTCAGATACGCAGTATTTT	CASSVQRGGLLSDTQYF	few	TRBV2	TRBJ2-3	TRBD2
TGCGCCAGCAGCCAATCTAGGGGGGTTTTTCAGCCCCAGCATTTT	CASSQSRGVFQPQHF	many	TRBV4-3	TRBJ1-5	NA
TGTGCCAGCAGTATAGGACAGCGAATCCACGAGCAGTACTTC	CASSIGQRIHEQYF	many	TRBV27	TRBJ2-7	NA
TGTACCAGCAGTCGGGGGAGTGGGGCGAACACCGGGGAGCTGTTTTTT	CTSSRGSGANTGELFF	NA	TRBV12-3/TRBV12-4	TRBJ2-2	NA
TGTGCCAGCAGTTACTCGGTGCTGGACAAGGGCCAAGAGACCCAGTACTTC	CASSYSVLDKGQETQYF	few	TRBV6-2/TRBV6-3	TRBJ2-5	NA
TGTGCCAGCAGCGTGGGACCATCCCAAGAGACCCAGTACTTC	CASSVGPSQETQYF	few	TRBV5-8	TRBJ2-5	NA
TGTGCCAGCAGTTCAAGACAGGTAGCCAAAAACATTCAGTACTTC	CASSSRQVAKNIQYF	few	TRBV12-3/TRBV12-4	TRBJ2-4	NA
TGTGCCAGCAGCTTAACGACTGGTAACGAGCAGTACTTC	CASSLTTGNEQYF	many	TRBV13	TRBJ2-7	NA
TGTGCCAGCAGTGAAAAAACTAGCGTCGGGGAGACCCAGTACTTC	CASSEKTSVGETQYF	few	TRBV27	TRBJ2-5	TRBD2
TGTGCCAGCAGCGCTCTAGCGGGAGTTGACGCCGGGGAGCTGTTTTTT	CASSALAGVDAGELFF	many	TRBV9	TRBJ2-2	TRBD2
TGTGCCAGCAGGCTTGGGTCCGGCGAGCAGTACTTC	CASRLGSGEQYF	medium-sized	TRBV6-2/TRBV6-3	TRBJ2-7	NA
TGTGCCAGTAGTCCCTGGACAAGTTACAATGAGCAGTTCTTC	CASSPWTSYNEQFF	many	TRBV19	TRBJ2-1	NA
TGCGCCAGCAGCCAATCCAACCACCTCCTGGGGACTGAAGCTTTCTTT	CASSQSNHLLGTEAFF	many	TRBV4-1	TRBJ1-1	NA
TGTGCCAGCACGGAGGGCAGTTGGGGAGATACGCAGTATTTT	CASTEGSWGDTQYF	many	TRBV19	TRBJ2-3	NA
TGTGCCAGCAACCCGGTTTACGGGGGCAGCAGCTATGGCTACACCTTC	CASNPVYGGSSYGYTF	many	TRBV6-5	TRBJ1-2	NA
TGTGCCAGCAGTTTAGCCGGACAGGGGAGGTACCAAGAGACCCAGCACTTC	CASSLAGQGRYQETQHF	NA	TRBV7-9	TRBJ2-5	TRBD1
TGTGCCAGCAGCCGTAAAGTTTGGACAGATACGCAGTATTTT	CASSRKVWTDTQYF	many	TRBV27	TRBJ2-3	NA
TGTGCTAGTGGTTTGGACACAGCTAACTATGGCTACACCTTC	CASGLDTANYGYTF	many	TRBV12-5	TRBJ1-2	NA
TGTGCCAGTAAGGAGGGAGGGCTCGACACCGGGGAGCTGTTTTTT	CASKEGGLDTGELFF	many	TRBV19	TRBJ2-2	TRBD2
TGTGCTAGTTTCGCGGGGACCGGGGAGCTGTTTTTT	CASFAGTGELFF	few	TRBV12-5	TRBJ2-2	NA
TGTGCCTGGGCCGATCCTACAGAGAACACTGAAGCTTTCTTT	CAWADPTENTEAFF	many	TRBV30	TRBJ1-1	NA
TGTGCCAGCAGTTTCAGCGGGGGACAAACTAGCACAGATACGCAGTATTTT	CASSFSGGQTSTDTQYF	many	TRBV12-3/TRBV12-4	TRBJ2-3	TRBD2
TGTGCCAGCAGGGAACAGATGAACACTGAAGCTTTCTTT	CASREQMNTEAFF	few	TRBV27	TRBJ1-1	NA
TGTGCCAGCAGCTTTGGACTAGCGGGACCCAGCTACGAGCAGTACTTC	CASSFGLAGPSYEQYF	many	TRBV5-6	TRBJ2-7	TRBD2
TGTGCCAGCTCACCAGGTCAGGGGTTGGCTGAAGCTTTCTTT	CASSPGQGLAEAFF	many	TRBV18	TRBJ1-1	NA